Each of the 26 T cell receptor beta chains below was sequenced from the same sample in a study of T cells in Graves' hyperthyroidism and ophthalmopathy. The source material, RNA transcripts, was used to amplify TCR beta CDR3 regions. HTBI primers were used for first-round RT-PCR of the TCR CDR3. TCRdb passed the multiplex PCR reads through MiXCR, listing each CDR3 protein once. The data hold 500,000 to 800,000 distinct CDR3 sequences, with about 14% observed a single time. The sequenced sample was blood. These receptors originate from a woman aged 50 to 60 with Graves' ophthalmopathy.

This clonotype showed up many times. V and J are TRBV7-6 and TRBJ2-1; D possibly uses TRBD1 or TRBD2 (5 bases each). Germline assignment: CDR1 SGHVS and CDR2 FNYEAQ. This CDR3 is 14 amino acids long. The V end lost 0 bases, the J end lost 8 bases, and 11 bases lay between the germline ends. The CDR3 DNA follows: TGTGCCAGCAGCTTAGCCGCCCTGGGGGATGAGCAGTTCTTC. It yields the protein CASSLAALGDEQFF.

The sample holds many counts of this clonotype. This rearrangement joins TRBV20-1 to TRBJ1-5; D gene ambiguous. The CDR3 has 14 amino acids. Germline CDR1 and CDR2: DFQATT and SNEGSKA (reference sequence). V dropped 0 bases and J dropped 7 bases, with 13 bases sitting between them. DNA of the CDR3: TGCAGTGCTAGAGATGAGGGTCCTTGGCAGCCCCAGCATTTT. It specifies CSARDEGPWQPQHF.

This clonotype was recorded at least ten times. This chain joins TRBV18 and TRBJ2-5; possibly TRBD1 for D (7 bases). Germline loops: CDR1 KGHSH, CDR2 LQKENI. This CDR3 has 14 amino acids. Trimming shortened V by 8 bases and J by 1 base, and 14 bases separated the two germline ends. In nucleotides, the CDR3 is TGTGCCAGCACACGACAGGGACTCCAAGAGACCCAGTACTTC. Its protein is CASTRQGLQETQYF.

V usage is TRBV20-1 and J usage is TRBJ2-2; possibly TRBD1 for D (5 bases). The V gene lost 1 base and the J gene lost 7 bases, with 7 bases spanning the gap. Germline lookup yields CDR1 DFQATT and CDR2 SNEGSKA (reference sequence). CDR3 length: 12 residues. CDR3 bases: TGCAGTGCTAGAGCTGGACACGGGGAGCTGTTTTTT. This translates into CSARAGHGELFF.

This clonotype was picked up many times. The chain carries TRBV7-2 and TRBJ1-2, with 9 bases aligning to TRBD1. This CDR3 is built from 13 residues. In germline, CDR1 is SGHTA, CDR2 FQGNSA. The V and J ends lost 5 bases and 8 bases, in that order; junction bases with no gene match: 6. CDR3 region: CASSNDRGNGYTF. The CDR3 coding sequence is TGTGCCAGCAGCAACGACAGGGGGAACGGCTACACCTTC.

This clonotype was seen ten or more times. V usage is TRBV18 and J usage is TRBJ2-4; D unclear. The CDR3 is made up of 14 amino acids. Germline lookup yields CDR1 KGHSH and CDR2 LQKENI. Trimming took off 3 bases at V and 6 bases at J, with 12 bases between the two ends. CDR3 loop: CASSPAGGVNIQYF. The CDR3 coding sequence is TGTGCCAGCTCACCGGCAGGTGGAGTAAACATTCAGTACTTC.

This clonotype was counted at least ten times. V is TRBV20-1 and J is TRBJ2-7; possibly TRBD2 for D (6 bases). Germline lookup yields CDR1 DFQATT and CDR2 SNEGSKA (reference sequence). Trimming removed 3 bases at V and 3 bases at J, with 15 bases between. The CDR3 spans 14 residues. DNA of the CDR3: TGCAGTGCTAGCGACTGGGAGGAGGGCTACGAGCAGTACTTC. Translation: CSASDWEEGYEQYF.

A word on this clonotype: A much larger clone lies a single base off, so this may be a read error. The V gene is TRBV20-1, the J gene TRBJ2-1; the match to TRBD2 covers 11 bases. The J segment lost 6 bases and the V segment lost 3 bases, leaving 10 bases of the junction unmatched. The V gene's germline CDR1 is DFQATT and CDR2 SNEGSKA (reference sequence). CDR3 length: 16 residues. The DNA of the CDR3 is TGCAGTGCTAGGGTACCTAGCGGGGGGACGTCCAATGAGCAGTTCTTC. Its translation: CSARVPSGGTSNEQFF.

The CDR3 nucleotides read TGTGCCAGCAGGGAAGTTGGGACTCGGGGGGCAAAACTGTTTTTT. Translated, it gives CASREVGTRGAKLFF. The chain recombines TRBV28 with TRBJ1-4; a weak D match, TRBD1 (6 bases). Germline CDR1 reads MDHEN; CDR2 reads SYDVKM. Trimming took 6 bases from V and 10 from J, leaving 21 bases between them. This CDR3 contains 15 residues.

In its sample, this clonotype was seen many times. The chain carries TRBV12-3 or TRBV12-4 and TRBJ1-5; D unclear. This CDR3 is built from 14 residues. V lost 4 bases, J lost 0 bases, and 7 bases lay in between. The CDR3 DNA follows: TGTGCCAGCAGTTCCGTCGATAGCAATCAGCCCCAGCATTTT. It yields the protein CASSSVDSNQPQHF.

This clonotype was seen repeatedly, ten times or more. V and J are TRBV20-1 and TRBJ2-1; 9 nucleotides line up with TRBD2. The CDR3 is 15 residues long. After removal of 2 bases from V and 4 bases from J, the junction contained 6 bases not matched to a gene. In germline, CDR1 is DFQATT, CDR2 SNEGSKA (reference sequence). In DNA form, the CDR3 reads TGCAGTGCTAGACCCGGACTAGCGAATTACAATGAGCAGTTCTTC. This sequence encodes CSARPGLANYNEQFF.

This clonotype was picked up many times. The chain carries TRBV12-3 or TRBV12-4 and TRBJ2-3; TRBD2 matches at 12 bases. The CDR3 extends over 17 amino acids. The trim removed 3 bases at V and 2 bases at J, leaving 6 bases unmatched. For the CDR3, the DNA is TGTGCCAGCAGTTTGTGGACTAGCGGGGTGGACACAGATACGCAGTATTTT. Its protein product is CASSLWTSGVDTDTQYF.

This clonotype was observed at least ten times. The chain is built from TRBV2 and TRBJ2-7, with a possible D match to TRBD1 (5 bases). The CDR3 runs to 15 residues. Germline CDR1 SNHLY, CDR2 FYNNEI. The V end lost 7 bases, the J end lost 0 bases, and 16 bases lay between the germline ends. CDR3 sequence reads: CASKLVGQISYEQYF. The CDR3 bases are TGTGCCAGCAAACTCGTGGGGCAGATCTCCTACGAGCAGTACTTC.

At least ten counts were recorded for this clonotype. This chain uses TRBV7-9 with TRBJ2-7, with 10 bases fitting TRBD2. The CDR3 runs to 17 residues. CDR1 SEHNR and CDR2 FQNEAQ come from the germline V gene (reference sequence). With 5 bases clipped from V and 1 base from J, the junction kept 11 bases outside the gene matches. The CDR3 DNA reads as TGTGCCAGCAGCACCCAACTCACTAGCGGGATTTCCTACGAGCAGTACTTC. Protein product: CASSTQLTSGISYEQYF.

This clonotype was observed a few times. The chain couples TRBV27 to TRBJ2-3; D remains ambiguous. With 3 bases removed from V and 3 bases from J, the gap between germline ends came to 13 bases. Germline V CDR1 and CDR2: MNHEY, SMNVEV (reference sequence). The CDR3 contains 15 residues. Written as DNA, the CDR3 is TGTGCCAGCAGTTTGGACCCTGTATGGACAGATACGCAGTATTTT. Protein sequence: CASSLDPVWTDTQYF.

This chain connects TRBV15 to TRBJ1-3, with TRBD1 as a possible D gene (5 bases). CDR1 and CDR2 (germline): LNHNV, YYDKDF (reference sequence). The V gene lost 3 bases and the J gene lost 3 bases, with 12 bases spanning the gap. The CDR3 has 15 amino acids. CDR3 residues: CATSRAREFGNTIYF. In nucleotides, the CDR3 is TGTGCCACCAGCAGGGCCAGGGAATTTGGAAACACCATATATTTT. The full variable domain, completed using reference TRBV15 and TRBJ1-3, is DAMVIQNPRYQVTQFGKPVTLSCSQTLNHNVMYWYQQKSSQAPKLLFHYYDKDFNNEADTPDNFQSRRPNTSFCFLDIRSPGLGDTAMYLCATSRAREFGNTIYFGEGSWLTVV.

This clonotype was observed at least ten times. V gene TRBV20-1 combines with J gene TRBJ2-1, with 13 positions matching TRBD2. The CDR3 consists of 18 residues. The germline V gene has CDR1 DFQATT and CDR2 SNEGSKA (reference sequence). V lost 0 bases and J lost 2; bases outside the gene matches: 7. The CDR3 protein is CSARDLLAGGPTYNEQFF. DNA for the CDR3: TGCAGTGCTAGAGATCTACTAGCGGGAGGGCCGACCTACAATGAGCAGTTCTTC.

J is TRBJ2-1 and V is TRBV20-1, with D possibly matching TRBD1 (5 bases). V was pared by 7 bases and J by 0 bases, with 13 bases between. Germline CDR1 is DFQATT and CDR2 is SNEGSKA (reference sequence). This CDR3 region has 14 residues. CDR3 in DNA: TGCAGTGAGAAGACAGTCCGCTCCTACAATGAGCAGTTCTTC. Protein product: CSEKTVRSYNEQFF.

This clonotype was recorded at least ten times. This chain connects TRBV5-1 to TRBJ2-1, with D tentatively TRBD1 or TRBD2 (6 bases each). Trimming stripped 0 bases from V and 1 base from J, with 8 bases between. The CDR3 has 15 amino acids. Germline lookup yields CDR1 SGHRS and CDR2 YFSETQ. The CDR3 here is CASSLEGGSYNEQFF. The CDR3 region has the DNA TGCGCCAGCAGCTTGGAGGGGGGATCCTACAATGAGCAGTTCTTC.

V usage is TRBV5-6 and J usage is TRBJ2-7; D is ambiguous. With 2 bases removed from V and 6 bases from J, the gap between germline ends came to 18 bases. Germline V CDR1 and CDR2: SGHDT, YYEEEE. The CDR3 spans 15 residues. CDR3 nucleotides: TGTGCCAGCAGCTTTGCCCCTTTGTCGGGTTCCGAGCAGTACTTC. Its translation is CASSFAPLSGSEQYF.

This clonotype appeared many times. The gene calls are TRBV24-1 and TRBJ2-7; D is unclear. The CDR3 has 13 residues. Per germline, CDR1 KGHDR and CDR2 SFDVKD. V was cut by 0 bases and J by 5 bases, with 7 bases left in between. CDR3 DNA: TGTGCCACCAGTGATTTGAGTGGGAACGAGCAGTACTTC. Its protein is CATSDLSGNEQYF.

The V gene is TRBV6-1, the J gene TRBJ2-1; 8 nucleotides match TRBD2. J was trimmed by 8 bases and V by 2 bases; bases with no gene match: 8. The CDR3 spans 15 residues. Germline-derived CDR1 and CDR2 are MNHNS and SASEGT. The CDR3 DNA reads TGTGCCAGCAGTGAAAGACTAGCGTGGGGTTATGAGCAGTTCTTC. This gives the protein CASSERLAWGYEQFF.

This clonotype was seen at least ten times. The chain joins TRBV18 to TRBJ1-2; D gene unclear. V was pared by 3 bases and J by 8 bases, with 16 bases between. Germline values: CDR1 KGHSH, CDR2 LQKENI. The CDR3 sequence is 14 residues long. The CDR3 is CASSPENLAGGYTF. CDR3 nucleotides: TGTGCCAGCTCACCCGAGAACTTAGCGGGGGGCTACACCTTC.

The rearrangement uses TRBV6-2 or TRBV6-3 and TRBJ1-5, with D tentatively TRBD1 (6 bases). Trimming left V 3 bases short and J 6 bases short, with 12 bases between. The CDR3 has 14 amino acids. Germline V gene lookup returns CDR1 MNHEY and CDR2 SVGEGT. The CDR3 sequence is CASSYKGGGQPQHF. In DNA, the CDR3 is TGTGCCAGCAGTTATAAGGGGGGGGGTCAGCCCCAGCATTTT.

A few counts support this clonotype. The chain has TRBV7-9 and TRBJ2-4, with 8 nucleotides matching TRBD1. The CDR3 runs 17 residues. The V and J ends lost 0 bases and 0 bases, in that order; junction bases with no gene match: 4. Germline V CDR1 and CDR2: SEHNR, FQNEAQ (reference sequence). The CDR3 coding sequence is TGTGCCAGCAGCTTAGCTGACAGGGGCCTAGCCAAAAACATTCAGTACTTC. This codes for CASSLADRGLAKNIQYF.

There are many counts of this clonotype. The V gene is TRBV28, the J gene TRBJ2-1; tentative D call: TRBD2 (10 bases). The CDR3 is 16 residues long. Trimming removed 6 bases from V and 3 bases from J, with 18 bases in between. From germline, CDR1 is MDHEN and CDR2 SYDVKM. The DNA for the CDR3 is TGTGCCAGCAGGAAACTAGCGGGACAGGGCTACAATGAGCAGTTCTTC. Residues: CASRKLAGQGYNEQFF.